Reported below is one T cell receptor (beta chain). Its antigen is unknown. A much larger clone lies a single base off, so this may be a read error. Library preparation used PCR. Sequencing was performed on an Illumina HiSeq 2500. To reduce PCR and sequencing biases, unique molecular identifiers were incorporated into the TCR beta cDNA libraries. Per 1 to 10 million input T cells, roughly 0.5 million cDNA molecules were obtained, such that each molecule approximated one T cell. Patient libraries were prepared and sequenced with the same protocol used for the earlier healthy control dataset. Within a given batch, samples were prepared together, multiplexed and sequenced on the same HiSeq lane. The paper's processing steps were these. Raw barcoded reads were processed with MIGEC, and single-read molecular identifier groups were discarded before consensus assembly and CDR3 extraction. Clonotype tables were post-analysed with VDJtools, and diversity was normalized by down-sampling all datasets to the smallest sample size. Repertoire overlap clustering matched CDR3 amino acid but not nucleotide sequences to correct batch-related cross-sample contamination. TCRdb reworked the public reads: Q25 trimming with fastp, MiXCR clone assembly, productive beta chains retained. Rows matching on CDR3 protein sequence are summarized as one entry with the most common DNA and genes. TCRdb, not the original authors, processed these V and J calls. The sample contains just over 250,000 distinct CDR3 sequences, 35% to 40% of them found a single time. The ten largest clones take up approximately 4.6% of the sample.

The data stem from a study of post-analysis software for immune sequencing data (dated by TCRdb to between 2014 and 2016). General notes on the study: Recorded disease courses included relapsing-remitting, secondary progressive and progressive-relapsing multiple sclerosis, with some patients lacking subtype annotation. A subset of samples was prepared in parallel using single-end sample barcoding, then pooled and co-amplified after Illumina adapter ligation. The multiple sclerosis patient repertoires were compared with more than 9 previously published healthy control repertoires from donors aged about 6 to 26 years.

At the junction V is shortened by 4 bases and J by 4 bases; bases outside the gene matches: 10. CDR1 and CDR2 are drawn from the germline V gene: MDHEN, SYDVKM. The CDR3 runs 16 amino acids, cysteine and phenylalanine included. Left in the record is the CDR3 DNA by itself, 48 bases read in frame from the first base. To demonstrate the VDJtools post-analysis software, TCR beta repertoires were profiled from the peripheral blood of about 14 young patients with multiple sclerosis. The multiple sclerosis patients were children and adolescents between roughly 6 and 17 years of age. On the study overall, not on this receptor specifically: Compared with controls, multiple sclerosis patients had significantly lower normalized Chao1 diversity, a finding suggesting substantial peripheral T-cell clonal expansion. Strong co-clustering of samples prepared in the same batch was shown by direct clustering with F measure, prompting a batch-effect correction. Patients showed significantly higher frequencies than controls for about five TRBV segments, among them TRBV5-6, TRBV5-1 and TRBV20-1. The control group was slightly older than the multiple sclerosis patient group.

The source material was blood. The clonotype comes from a girl aged 5-17 years with multiple sclerosis. The V and J genes are TRBV28 and TRBJ2-3, with TRBD1 identical over 8 junction bases. This receptor carries the CDR3 CASSSGQGRSADTQYF. The sequenced DNA is TGTGCCAGCAGTTCAGGACAGGGAAGATCGGCAGATACGCAGTATTTT.